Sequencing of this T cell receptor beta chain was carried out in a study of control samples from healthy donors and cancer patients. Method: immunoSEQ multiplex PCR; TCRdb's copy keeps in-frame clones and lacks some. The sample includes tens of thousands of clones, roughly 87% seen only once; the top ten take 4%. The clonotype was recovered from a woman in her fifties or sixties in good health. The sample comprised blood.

The CDR3 bases are TGTGCCAGCAGCGGAGCGGGAGGCAACTACAATGAGCAGTTCTTC. This codes for CASSGAGGNYNEQFF. This sequence joins TRBV7-2 and TRBJ2-1; 9 bases fit TRBD2. With 5 bases clipped from V and 3 bases from J, the junction kept 5 bases outside the gene matches. The CDR3 is made up of 15 amino acids. The germline CDR1 and CDR2 sequences are SGHTA and FQGNSA.